The present entry profiles one T cell receptor beta chain with its context. This entry belongs to a study of T cell repertoires in cytomegalovirus infection. TCRdb analysed the reads with MiXCR anew, one entry per CDR3 protein. The top ten hold about 4.2% of the sample, which has under 200,000 distinct CDR3 sequences, roughly 9.8% seen once. The source is a human donor in good health (CMV status not recorded). Some clones in this sample may be carry-over from other donors' samples. The source material was PBMCs.

In DNA, the CDR3 is TGTGCCAGCAGCCGCAGGTTTTACGAGCAGTACTTC. This translates into CASSRRFYEQYF. The V and J genes are TRBV28 and TRBJ2-7, with no clear D. V was pared by 6 bases and J by 4 bases, with 10 bases between. CDR3 length: 12 amino acids. In germline, CDR1 is MDHEN, CDR2 SYDVKM.